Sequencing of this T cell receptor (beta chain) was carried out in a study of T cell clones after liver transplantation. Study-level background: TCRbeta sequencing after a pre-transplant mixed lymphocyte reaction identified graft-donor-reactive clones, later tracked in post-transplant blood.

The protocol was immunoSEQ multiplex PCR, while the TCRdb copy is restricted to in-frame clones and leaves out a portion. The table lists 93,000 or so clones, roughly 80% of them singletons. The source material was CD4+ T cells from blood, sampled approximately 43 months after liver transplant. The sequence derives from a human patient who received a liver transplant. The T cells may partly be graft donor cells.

CDR3 amino acids: CASSPTGFAAFF. CDR3 sequence (DNA): TGTGCCAGCAGCCCGACAGGATTTGCAGCTTTCTTT. The chain uses TRBV11-2 and TRBJ1-1; TRBD1 might be the D (6 bases). Trimming pared 5 bases from V and 10 bases from J, leaving 14 bases between. The germline CDR1 and CDR2 sequences are SGHAT and FQNNGV. This CDR3 has 12 residues.